The clone carrying this TCR beta chain was seen only a few times. Libraries were prepared by immunoSEQ multiplex PCR; TCRdb keeps only in-frame clonotypes and omits some of them. In the table there are just over 2,000,000 clones, about 95% of which are singletons. The entry originates in a study of shared clonotypes between healthy human individuals. Overall study: Participating donors consisted of two women and a few men aged 18 to 49.

Looked up from germline, CDR1 is MDHEN and CDR2 is SYDVKM. V gave up 1 base and J gave up 0 bases, with 10 bases separating them. CDR3 length equals 17 residues. The sequenced sample consisted of naive CD4+ T cells sorted from blood. Subset meaning: CD45RA+ positively selected. This receptor was identified in a man between 18 and 29 years old in good health. This chain connects TRBV28 to TRBJ2-6; no clear D. The CDR3 loop reads CASSLSLISSGANVLTF. CDR3 sequence (DNA): TGTGCCAGCAGTTTATCCCTCATTAGCTCTGGGGCCAACGTCCTGACTTTC.